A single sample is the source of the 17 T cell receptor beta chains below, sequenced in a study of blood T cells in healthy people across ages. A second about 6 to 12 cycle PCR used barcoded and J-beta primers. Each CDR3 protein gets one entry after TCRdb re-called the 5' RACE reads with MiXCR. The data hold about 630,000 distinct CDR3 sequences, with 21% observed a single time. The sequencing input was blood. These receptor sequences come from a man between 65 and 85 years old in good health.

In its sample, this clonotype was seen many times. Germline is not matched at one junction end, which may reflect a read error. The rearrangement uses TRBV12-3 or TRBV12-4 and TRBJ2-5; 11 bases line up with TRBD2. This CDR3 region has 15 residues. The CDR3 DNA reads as TGTGCCAGCAGCTTAGCGGGAGGGCCGGGGGAGACCCAGTACTTC. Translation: CASSLAGGPGETQYF.

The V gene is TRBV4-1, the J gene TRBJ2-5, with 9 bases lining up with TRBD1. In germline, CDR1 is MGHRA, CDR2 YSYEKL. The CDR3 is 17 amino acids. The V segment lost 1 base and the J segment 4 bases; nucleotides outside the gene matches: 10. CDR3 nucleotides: TGCGCCAGCAGCCAAGGGGCCGGGACAGGGTATCGAGAGACCCAGTACTTC. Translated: CASSQGAGTGYRETQYF.

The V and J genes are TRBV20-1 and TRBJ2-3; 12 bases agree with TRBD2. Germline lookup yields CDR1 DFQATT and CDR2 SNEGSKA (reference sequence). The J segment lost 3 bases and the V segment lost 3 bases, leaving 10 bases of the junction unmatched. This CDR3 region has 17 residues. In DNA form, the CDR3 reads TGCAGTGCTAGTGCCCCTCTAGCGGGAGGGCCGACAGATACGCAGTATTTT. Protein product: CSASAPLAGGPTDTQYF.

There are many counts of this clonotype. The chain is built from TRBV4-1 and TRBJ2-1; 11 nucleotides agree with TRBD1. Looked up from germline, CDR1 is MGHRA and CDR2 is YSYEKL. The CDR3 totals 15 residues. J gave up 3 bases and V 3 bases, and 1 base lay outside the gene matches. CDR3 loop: CASSHGTGGYNEQFF. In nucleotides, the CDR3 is TGCGCCAGCAGCCACGGGACAGGGGGCTACAATGAGCAGTTCTTC.

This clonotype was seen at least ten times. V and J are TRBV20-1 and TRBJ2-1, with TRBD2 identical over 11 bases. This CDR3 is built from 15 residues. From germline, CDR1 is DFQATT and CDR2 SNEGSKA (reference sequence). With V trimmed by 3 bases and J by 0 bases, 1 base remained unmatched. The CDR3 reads CSARGLAVSYNEQFF. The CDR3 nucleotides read TGCAGTGCTAGGGGACTAGCGGTCTCCTACAATGAGCAGTTCTTC.

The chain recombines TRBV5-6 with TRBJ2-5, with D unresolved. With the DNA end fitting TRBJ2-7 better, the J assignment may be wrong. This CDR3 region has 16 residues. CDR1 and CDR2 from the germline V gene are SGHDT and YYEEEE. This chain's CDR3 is CASSLAVQSHSYEQYF. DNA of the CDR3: TGTGCCAGCAGCTTGGCCGTGCAGAGTCACTCCTACGAGCAGTACTTC.

CDR3 protein: CASSLAKSTYEQYF. CDR3 in DNA: TGCGCCAGCAGCTTGGCCAAGTCTACCTACGAGCAGTACTTC. V gene TRBV5-1 combines with J gene TRBJ2-7; D unresolved. The ends were cut back, 0 bases at V and 2 bases at J, with 9 bases in the middle. This CDR3 has 14 residues. From germline, CDR1 is SGHRS and CDR2 YFSETQ.

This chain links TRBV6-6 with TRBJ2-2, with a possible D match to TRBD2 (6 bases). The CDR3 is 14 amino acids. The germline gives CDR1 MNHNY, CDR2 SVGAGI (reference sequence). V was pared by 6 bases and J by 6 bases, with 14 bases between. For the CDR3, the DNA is TGTGCCAGCAGCCCTCAAGGACTACCCGGGGAGCTGTTTTTT. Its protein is CASSPQGLPGELFF.

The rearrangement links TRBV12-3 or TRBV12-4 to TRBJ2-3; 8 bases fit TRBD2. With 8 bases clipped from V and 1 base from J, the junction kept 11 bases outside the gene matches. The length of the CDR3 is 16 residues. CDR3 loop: CASGSGRAVGTDTQYF. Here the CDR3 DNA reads TGTGCCAGCGGCTCCGGGAGGGCCGTAGGCACAGATACGCAGTATTTT.

DNA of the CDR3: TGTGCCAGCAGCTTGAGCGGGAGAGCGACAGATACGCAGTATTTT. This translates into CASSLSGRATDTQYF. The chain carries TRBV5-6 and TRBJ2-3; 8 nucleotides match TRBD2. After removal of 1 base from V and 3 bases from J, the junction contained 4 bases not matched to a gene. Germline assignment: CDR1 SGHDT and CDR2 YYEEEE. The CDR3 extends over 15 amino acids. The full variable domain, in which reference TRBV5-6 and TRBJ2-3 provide the parts outside the CDR3, is DAGVTQSPTHLIKTRGQQVTLRCSPKSGHDTVSWYQQALGQGPQFIFQYYEEEERQRGNFPDRFSGHQFPNYSSELNVNALLLGDSALYLCASSLSGRATDTQYFGPGTRLTVL.

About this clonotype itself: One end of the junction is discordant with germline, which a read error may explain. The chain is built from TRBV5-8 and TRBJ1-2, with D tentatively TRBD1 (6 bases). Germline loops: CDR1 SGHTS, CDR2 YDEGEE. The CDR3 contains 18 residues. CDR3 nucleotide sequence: TGCGCCAGCAGCGGAGCTATCAACAGGGACGGAAAGAACTATGGCTACACCTTC. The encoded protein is CASSGAINRDGKNYGYTF. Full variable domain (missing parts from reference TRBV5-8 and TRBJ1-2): EAGVTQSPTHLIKTRGQQATLRCSPISGHTSVYWYQQALGLGLQFLLWYDEGEERNRGNFPPRFSGRQFPNYSSELNVNALELEDSALYLCASSGAINRDGKNYGYTFGSGTRLTVV.

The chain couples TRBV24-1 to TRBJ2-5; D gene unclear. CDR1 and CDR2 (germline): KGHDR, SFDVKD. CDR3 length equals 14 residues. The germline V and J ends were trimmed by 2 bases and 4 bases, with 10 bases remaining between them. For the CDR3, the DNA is TGTGCCACCAGTGATTCGACACTACTAGAGACCCAGTACTTC. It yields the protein CATSDSTLLETQYF.

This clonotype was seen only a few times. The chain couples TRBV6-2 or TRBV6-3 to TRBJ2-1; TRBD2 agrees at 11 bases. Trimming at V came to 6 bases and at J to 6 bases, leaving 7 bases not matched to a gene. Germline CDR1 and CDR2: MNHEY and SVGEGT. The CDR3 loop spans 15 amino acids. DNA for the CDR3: TGTGCCAGCAGCGTCCTAGCGGGAGGATCCAATGAGCAGTTCTTC. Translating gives CASSVLAGGSNEQFF.

DNA of the CDR3: TGTGCCACCAGCAGAGATCGGGGGAACGAGCAGTACTTC. Its translation: CATSRDRGNEQYF. The chain carries TRBV15 and TRBJ2-7; possible D gene TRBD2, 6 bases. Germline values: CDR1 LNHNV, CDR2 YYDKDF (reference sequence). The CDR3 runs to 13 residues. Deletions cut 0 bases from V and 5 bases from J, with 8 bases between.

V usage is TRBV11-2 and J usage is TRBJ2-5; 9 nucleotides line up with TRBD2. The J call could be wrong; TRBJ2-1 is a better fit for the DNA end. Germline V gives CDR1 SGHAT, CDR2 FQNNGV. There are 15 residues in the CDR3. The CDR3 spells CASNTAAGGSNEQFF. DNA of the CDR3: TGTGCCAGCAACACAGCGGCGGGAGGGTCCAATGAGCAGTTCTTC.

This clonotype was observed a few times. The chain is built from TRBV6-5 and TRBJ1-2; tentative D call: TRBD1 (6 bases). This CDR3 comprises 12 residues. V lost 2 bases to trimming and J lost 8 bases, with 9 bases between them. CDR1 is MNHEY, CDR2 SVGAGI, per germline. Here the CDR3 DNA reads TGTGCCAGCAGTTACAAGGGGGGGGGCTACACCTTC. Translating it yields CASSYKGGGYTF.

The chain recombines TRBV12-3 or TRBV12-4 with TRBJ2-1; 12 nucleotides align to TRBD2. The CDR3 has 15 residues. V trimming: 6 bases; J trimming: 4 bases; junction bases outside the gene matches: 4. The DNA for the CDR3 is TGTGCCAGCAGACTGGGGACTAGCGGGTACAATGAGCAGTTCTTC. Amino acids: CASRLGTSGYNEQFF.